The 20 T cell receptor beta chains below come from one sample, sequenced in a study of OX40 agonist ivuxolimab in advanced cancers. This table comes from immunoSEQ multiplex PCR, and its TCRdb copy is limited to in-frame clones, with some not included. The table has approximately 80,000 clones, roughly 89% seen once. The sample was CD4+ or CD8+ T cells sorted from blood, taken in a trial of the OX40 agonist ivuxolimab. The receptors derive from an adult with an advanced solid tumor such as melanoma, head and neck, liver or kidney cancer.

The chain has TRBV28 and TRBJ1-5; 7 bases fit TRBD1. Unmatched junction bases numbered 5, after V lost 5 bases and J lost 1 base. The CDR3 length is 15 residues. Per germline, CDR1 MDHEN and CDR2 SYDVKM. The CDR3 region is CASSQGGASNQPQHF. The CDR3 DNA reads as TGTGCCAGCAGTCAAGGGGGCGCGAGCAATCAGCCCCAGCATTTT.

The V call is TRBV7-6, the J call TRBJ2-2, with TRBD1 as a possible D gene (5 bases). Germline V lookup: CDR1 SGHVS, CDR2 FNYEAQ. This CDR3 has 16 residues. Deletions cut 5 bases from V and 0 bases from J, with 13 bases between. The CDR3 protein is CASSHLQASNTGELFF. The CDR3 coding sequence is TGTGCCAGCAGCCATTTACAGGCTTCGAACACCGGGGAGCTGTTTTTT.

V usage is TRBV18 and J usage is TRBJ1-5, with D possibly matching TRBD1 (5 bases). The germline CDR1 and CDR2 sequences are KGHSH and LQKENI. The length of the CDR3 is 14 residues. Trimming cost V 3 bases and J 4 bases, with 10 bases left between them. The chain's CDR3 is CASSPIGGNQPQHF. CDR3 DNA sequence: TGTGCCAGCTCACCCATCGGGGGTAATCAGCCCCAGCATTTT.

This clone has a handful of counts. The genes are TRBV2 and TRBJ1-3; D perhaps matches TRBD1 (5 bases). Per germline, CDR1 SNHLY and CDR2 FYNNEI. The CDR3 extends over 13 amino acids. Trimming took 5 bases from V and 2 from J, leaving 7 bases between them. The CDR3 protein is CASSRGAGNTIYF. In DNA, the CDR3 is TGTGCCAGCAGTAGGGGTGCTGGAAACACCATATATTTT.

The rearrangement uses TRBV27 and TRBJ2-3; D is ambiguous. Germline V CDR1 and CDR2: MNHEY, SMNVEV (reference sequence). CDR3 length: 12 amino acids. With 4 bases removed from V and 2 bases from J, the gap between germline ends came to 4 bases. The CDR3 is CASSSFTDTQYF. CDR3 coding DNA: TGTGCCAGCAGTTCCTTCACAGATACGCAGTATTTT.

The chain combines TRBV18 with TRBJ2-7, with TRBD2 matching over 11 bases. V lost 1 base to trimming and J lost 5 bases; unmatched junction nucleotides: 7. CDR3 size: 16 residues. CDR1 and CDR2 from the germline V gene are KGHSH and LQKENI. This chain's CDR3 is CASSPLGSGRADEQYF. In DNA form, the CDR3 reads TGTGCCAGCTCACCACTGGGTAGCGGGAGGGCAGACGAGCAGTACTTC.

The chain carries TRBV2 and TRBJ1-1, with D uncertain. Trimming pared 7 bases from V and 1 base from J, leaving 4 bases between. Germline CDR1 is SNHLY and CDR2 is FYNNEI. This CDR3 has 11 residues. The CDR3 DNA sequence: TGTGCCAGCAACAGGAACACTGAAGCTTTCTTT. This gives the protein CASNRNTEAFF.

This chain connects TRBV7-9 to TRBJ2-2, with D possibly TRBD1 on 5 matching bases. V was clipped by 5 bases and J by 6 bases, with 10 bases between them. This CDR3 contains 13 residues. Germline values: CDR1 SEHNR, CDR2 FQNEAQ (reference sequence). As DNA, the CDR3 is TGTGCCAGCAGCCCTCAGGGCCCCGGGGAGCTGTTTTTT. Its translation: CASSPQGPGELFF.

CDR3 region: CATSQGHRYNEQFF. The CDR3 DNA follows: TGCGCCACCTCCCAGGGGCATCGGTACAATGAGCAGTTCTTC. The chain links TRBV4-3 to TRBJ2-1, with D possibly being TRBD1 (6 bases). This CDR3 is built from 14 residues. CDR1 LGHNA and CDR2 YSLEER come from the germline V gene. V was shortened by 10 bases and J by 4 bases, with 17 bases between the two germline ends.

In its sample, this clone was seen a few times. The chain employs TRBV19 and TRBJ1-5, with a possible D match to TRBD1 (6 bases). This CDR3 is 15 amino acids long. V was clipped by 0 bases and J by 4 bases, with 10 bases between them. Per germline, CDR1 LNHDA and CDR2 SQIVND (reference sequence). The CDR3, as DNA: TGTGCCAGTAGTATAGAGGGGGCGCCTAATCAGCCCCAGCATTTT. It is translated as CASSIEGAPNQPQHF.

The chain links TRBV7-6 to TRBJ2-1, with 9 bases lining up with TRBD2. V lost 7 bases, J lost 7 bases, and 14 bases stayed unmatched. In germline, CDR1 is SGHVS, CDR2 FNYEAQ. The CDR3 runs to 16 residues. The CDR3 nucleotides read TGTGCCAGCACCAGAGAGCGGGGGGACCATAATAATGAGCAGTTCTTC. Its protein product is CASTRERGDHNNEQFF.

The chain carries TRBV19 and TRBJ2-2; 9 nucleotides agree with TRBD1. Germline-derived CDR1 and CDR2 are LNHDA and SQIVND (reference sequence). This CDR3 spans 15 amino acids. J was trimmed by 6 bases and V by 4 bases; bases with no gene match: 6. For the CDR3, the DNA is TGTGCCAGTAGTACCTGGACAGGGGCGGCCGGGGAGCTGTTTTTT. Protein: CASSTWTGAAGELFF. Full variable domain (remainder filled in from reference TRBV19 and TRBJ2-2): DGGITQSPKYLFRKEGQNVTLSCEQNLNHDAMYWYRQDPGQGLRLIYYSQIVNDFQKGDIAEGYSVSREKKESFPLTVTSAQKNPTAFYLCASSTWTGAAGELFFGEGSRLTVL.

V usage is TRBV6-5 and J usage is TRBJ1-2; D possibly corresponds to TRBD1 (5 bases). Germline CDR1 is MNHEY and CDR2 is SVGAGI. The CDR3 has 14 amino acids. Trimming took 6 bases from V and 8 from J, leaving 19 bases between them. CDR3: CASREGPGDGGYTF. The CDR3 nucleotides read TGTGCCAGCAGAGAGGGGCCAGGCGATGGGGGCTACACCTTC.

CDR3 region: CASSLGGGARELFF. The CDR3 coding sequence is TGCGCCAGCAGCTTGGGAGGAGGGGCCAGGGAGCTGTTTTTT. This rearrangement joins TRBV5-1 to TRBJ2-2; D may be TRBD2 (6 bases). Germline values: CDR1 SGHRS, CDR2 YFSETQ. V shed 0 bases and J shed 9 bases, with 12 bases lying between them. The length of the CDR3 is 14 residues. The full variable domain, in which reference TRBV5-1 and TRBJ2-2 provide the parts outside the CDR3, is KAGVTQTPRYLIKTRGQQVTLSCSPISGHRSVSWYQQTPGQGLQFLFEYFSETQRNKGNFPGRFSGRQFSNSRSEMNVSTLELGDSALYLCASSLGGGARELFFGEGSRLTVL.

CDR3 DNA: TGTGCCAGCATAACCCCGGGACTAGCGGGACGCTTGGGCACAGATACGCAGTATTTT. The encoded protein is CASITPGLAGRLGTDTQYF. The chain combines TRBV5-8 with TRBJ2-3, with 13 nucleotides matching TRBD2. V lost 6 bases to trimming and J lost 1 base; unmatched junction nucleotides: 14. CDR1 is SGHTS, CDR2 YDEGEE, per germline. The CDR3 has 19 amino acids.

The V gene is TRBV18, the J gene TRBJ2-1, with 12 bases lining up with TRBD2. Germline CDR1 is KGHSH and CDR2 is LQKENI. V gave up 2 bases and J gave up 5 bases; unmatched junction bases: 4. This CDR3 region has 16 residues. The CDR3 DNA sequence: TGTGCCAGCTCACCAAATCTAGCGGGGGGGAACAATGAGCAGTTCTTC. This sequence encodes CASSPNLAGGNNEQFF.

The chain is built from TRBV5-1 and TRBJ2-2; 14 nucleotides agree with TRBD2. Per the germline V gene, CDR1 is SGHRS and CDR2 is YFSETQ. After removal of 3 bases from V and 1 base from J, the junction contained 5 bases not matched to a gene. CDR3 length: 18 amino acids. This CDR3 reads CASSSGLAGALNTGELFF. In DNA, the CDR3 is TGCGCCAGCAGCTCGGGACTAGCGGGAGCCCTGAACACCGGGGAGCTGTTTTTT. Filled out from reference TRBV5-1 and TRBJ2-2, the complete variable domain reads KAGVTQTPRYLIKTRGQQVTLSCSPISGHRSVSWYQQTPGQGLQFLFEYFSETQRNKGNFPGRFSGRQFSNSRSEMNVSTLELGDSALYLCASSSGLAGALNTGELFFGEGSRLTVL.

The rearrangement uses TRBV5-4 and TRBJ1-2, with 7 bases aligning to TRBD1. Trimming removed 4 bases from V and 5 bases from J; junction bases left unmatched: 17. The CDR3 sequence is 17 residues long. CDR1 and CDR2 from the germline V gene are SGHNT and YYREEE (reference sequence). CDR3 amino acids: CASSARGQGVPQYGYTF. Here the CDR3 DNA reads TGTGCCAGCAGCGCTAGAGGGCAGGGGGTTCCTCAATATGGCTACACCTTC. Full variable domain (missing parts from reference TRBV5-4 and TRBJ1-2): ETGVTQSPTHLIKTRGQQVTLRCSSQSGHNTVSWYQQALGQGPQFIFQYYREEENGRGNFPPRFSGLQFPNYSSELNVNALELDDSALYLCASSARGQGVPQYGYTFGSGTRLTVV.

The gene calls are TRBV19 and TRBJ2-7; 10 bases match TRBD1. The V and J ends lost 4 bases and 0 bases, in that order; junction bases with no gene match: 3. Germline-derived CDR1 and CDR2 are LNHDA and SQIVND (reference sequence). CDR3 size: 15 residues. CDR3 nucleotides: TGTGCCAGTAGTAGGGGACAGGGGTTCTCCTACGAGCAGTACGTC. Translated: CASSRGQGFSYEQYV.

This chain joins TRBV9 and TRBJ1-6; possible D gene TRBD1, 5 bases. CDR1 SGDLS and CDR2 YYNGEE come from the germline V gene. The V gene lost 0 bases and the J gene lost 8 bases, with 12 bases spanning the gap. The CDR3 extends over 15 amino acids. This CDR3 reads CASSVGGAGDSPLHF. In nucleotides, the CDR3 is TGTGCCAGCAGCGTAGGCGGGGCTGGGGATTCACCCCTCCACTTT.